Below are 25 T cell receptor beta chains sequenced from a single sample in a study of blood T cell repertoires in COVID-19. Some clones are missing from TCRdb's copy, which holds only in-frame ones; the method was immunoSEQ multiplex PCR. The table lists some 100,000 clones, over 80% of them singletons. Sample: peripheral blood. These receptors were taken from a woman aged 60-70 years with active COVID-19.

The chain recombines TRBV9 with TRBJ2-5; 7 nucleotides align to TRBD2. This CDR3 is built from 15 residues. Germline CDR1 is SGDLS and CDR2 is YYNGEE. The V and J ends lost 0 bases and 3 bases, in that order; junction bases with no gene match: 5. CDR3 sequence: CASSVGGRGEETQYF. DNA of the CDR3: TGTGCCAGCAGCGTAGGAGGACGGGGGGAAGAGACCCAGTACTTC.

This clone appeared a few times. The V gene is TRBV5-1, the J gene TRBJ1-5, with D perhaps TRBD1 (5 bases). Germline CDR1 and CDR2: SGHRS and YFSETQ. The V and J ends lost 0 bases and 4 bases respectively, with 11 bases between them. The CDR3 is 15 residues long. The CDR3 region has the DNA TGCGCCAGCAGCTTGGATGAGGCAGGGAATCAGCCCCAGCATTTT. Residues: CASSLDEAGNQPQHF.

The chain has TRBV10-1 and TRBJ2-2; the match to TRBD2 covers 10 bases. Trimming removed 3 bases from V and 5 bases from J; junction bases left unmatched: 6. CDR1 WNHNN and CDR2 SYGVQD come from the germline V gene (reference sequence). This CDR3 contains 16 residues. CDR3 nucleotides: TGCGCCAGCAGTGAAGGAGCGGGGGGGCAGACCGGGGAGCTGTTTTTT. This translates into CASSEGAGGQTGELFF.

This clone appeared a single time. This sequence joins TRBV14 and TRBJ1-6; D remains unclear. Trimming took 4 bases from V and 10 from J, leaving 11 bases between them. Germline V gene lookup returns CDR1 SGHDN and CDR2 FVKESK. The CDR3 runs to 13 residues. The CDR3 DNA is TGTGCCAGCAGCCCGGGGATAAGCTCACCCCTCCACTTT. It codes for CASSPGISSPLHF.

The chain links TRBV29-1 to TRBJ1-5; the D is unclear. Germline V lookup: CDR1 SQVTM, CDR2 ANQGSEA. This CDR3 comprises 12 residues. V was trimmed by 7 bases and J by 3 bases, leaving 10 bases between them. The CDR3 bases are TGCAGCGGCGGGAACTACAATCAGCCCCAGCATTTT. Protein: CSGGNYNQPQHF. The variable domain in full, completed from reference TRBV29-1 and TRBJ1-5, reads SAVISQKPSRDICQRGTSLTIQCQVDSQVTMMFWYRQQPGQSLTLIATANQGSEATYESGFVIDKFPISRPNLTFSTLTVSNMSPEDSSIYLCSGGNYNQPQHFGDGTRLSIL.

The chain links TRBV28 to TRBJ2-5, with 9 bases aligning to TRBD1. Germline loops: CDR1 MDHEN, CDR2 SYDVKM. The CDR3 is 15 amino acids. The trim removed 7 bases at V and 5 bases at J, leaving 11 bases unmatched. CDR3 region: CASIPAGTGRETQYF. For the CDR3, the DNA is TGTGCCAGCATTCCGGCAGGGACAGGGAGGGAGACCCAGTACTTC.

This clone was seen once. The chain uses TRBV28 and TRBJ2-3; no clear D. This CDR3 is 15 amino acids long. Trimming removed 4 bases at V and 2 bases at J, with 13 bases between. CDR1 MDHEN and CDR2 SYDVKM come from the germline V gene. The DNA for the CDR3 is TGTGCCAGCAGTTCATCTATTCTCCACACAGATACGCAGTATTTT. Its translation: CASSSSILHTDTQYF.

The gene calls are TRBV7-2 and TRBJ2-2; D remains ambiguous. The CDR3 loop spans 15 amino acids. Germline values: CDR1 SGHTA, CDR2 FQGNSA. Trimming removed 6 bases from V and 1 base from J, with 12 bases in between. The CDR3 DNA reads TGTGCCAGCAGGCCCCCCGGGTTGAACACCGGGGAGCTGTTTTTT. It is translated as CASRPPGLNTGELFF.

This chain links TRBV14 with TRBJ2-1; no clear D. CDR1 and CDR2 from the germline V gene are SGHDN and FVKESK. The CDR3 totals 15 residues. With 0 bases removed from V and 4 bases from J, the gap between germline ends came to 10 bases. CDR3 residues: CASSQDVTIYNEQFF. For the CDR3, the DNA is TGTGCCAGCAGCCAAGATGTCACTATTTACAATGAGCAGTTCTTC.

This clone was seen once. The chain carries TRBV25-1 and TRBJ1-1; TRBD1 is a possible D gene (6 bases). Trimming left V 8 bases short and J 2 bases short, with 12 bases between. The CDR3 covers 13 residues. Looked up from germline, CDR1 is MGHDK and CDR2 is SYGVNS. The CDR3: CASARDINTEAFF. CDR3 nucleotides: TGTGCCAGCGCCAGGGACATTAACACTGAAGCTTTCTTT.

The rearrangement links TRBV9 to TRBJ2-2, with D possibly matching TRBD1 (5 bases). Germline loops: CDR1 SGDLS, CDR2 YYNGEE. Between the trimmed V and J ends, which lost 2 bases and 2 bases, there was a span of 10 bases. CDR3 length equals 15 residues. The CDR3 bases are TGTGCCAGCAGCGTTGACAGCTATAACACCGGGGAGCTGTTTTTT. This gives the protein CASSVDSYNTGELFF. The entire variable domain, with the rest obtained from reference TRBV9 and TRBJ2-2, is as follows: DSGVTQTPKHLITATGQRVTLRCSPRSGDLSVYWYQQSLDQGLQFLIQYYNGEERAKGNILERFSAQQFPDLHSELNLSSLELGDSALYFCASSVDSYNTGELFFGEGSRLTVL.

The chain joins TRBV6-2 or TRBV6-3 to TRBJ1-2; 10 positions agree with TRBD1. This CDR3 is 17 amino acids long. V lost 6 bases to trimming and J lost 2 bases; unmatched junction nucleotides: 12. CDR1 is MNHEY and CDR2 is SVGEGT in the germline V gene. The CDR3 spells CASSTPDRGSSNYGYTF. The CDR3 DNA sequence: TGTGCCAGCAGCACACCGGACAGGGGGAGTTCGAACTATGGCTACACCTTC.

This chain joins TRBV6-5 and TRBJ2-2; 9 nucleotides agree with TRBD1. Germline V CDR1 and CDR2: MNHEY, SVGAGI. The CDR3 runs 15 residues. With V trimmed by 5 bases and J by 6 bases, 7 bases remained unmatched. CDR3 protein: CASSRTGVFPGELFF. The CDR3 nucleotides read TGTGCCAGCAGTCGGACAGGGGTCTTCCCCGGGGAGCTGTTTTTT.

This clone was observed once. The gene calls are TRBV28 and TRBJ2-5; 7 nucleotides match TRBD1. Looked up from germline, CDR1 is MDHEN and CDR2 is SYDVKM. J gave up 5 bases and V 6 bases, and 9 bases lay outside the gene matches. CDR3 length: 14 amino acids. CDR3 DNA: TGTGCCAGCAGCCTGGACAGGCCGGTTGAGACCCAGTACTTC. It specifies CASSLDRPVETQYF.

This rearrangement joins TRBV11-3 to TRBJ2-7; TRBD1 might be the D (5 bases). Germline V gene data show CDR1 as SGHNT and CDR2 as YENEEA. The CDR3 loop spans 13 amino acids. Deletions cut 10 bases from V and 0 bases from J, with 13 bases between. The CDR3 here is CATGEGVSYEQYF. Written as DNA, the CDR3 is TGTGCCACGGGTGAAGGGGTCTCCTACGAGCAGTACTTC.

The genes are TRBV7-6 and TRBJ2-7; TRBD2 aligns across 8 bases. The CDR3 length is 14 residues. Germline lookup yields CDR1 SGHVS and CDR2 FNYEAQ. After removal of 5 bases from V and 3 bases from J, the junction contained 6 bases not matched to a gene. The CDR3, as DNA: TGTGCCAGCAGCCCGGGACTAGAAGTCTACGAGCAGTACTTC. Protein sequence: CASSPGLEVYEQYF.

The chain links TRBV29-1 to TRBJ2-3; 10 bases are a match to TRBD2. With 4 bases clipped from V and 4 bases from J, the junction kept 17 bases outside the gene matches. The CDR3 extends over 18 amino acids. The V gene's germline CDR1 is SQVTM and CDR2 ANQGSEA. The CDR3 loop is CSVGPRAQRGGIADTQYF. CDR3 sequence (DNA): TGCAGCGTTGGCCCCAGGGCCCAGCGGGGGGGCATCGCAGATACGCAGTATTTT.

This clone was seen once. The chain has TRBV28 and TRBJ1-2; no reliable D call. V was pared by 3 bases and J by 0 bases, with 5 bases between. The CDR3 is 13 amino acids. CDR1 and CDR2 from the germline V gene are MDHEN and SYDVKM. In DNA, the CDR3 is TGTGCCAGCAGTTTCTCAGCTAACTATGGCTACACCTTC. Translated: CASSFSANYGYTF.

CDR3 loop: CASSSRTEPTF. The DNA of the CDR3 is TGTGCCAGCAGCTCACGGACAGAACCCACCTTC. J is TRBJ1-2 and V is TRBV7-2; a weak D match, TRBD1 (6 bases). Germline CDR1 is SGHTA and CDR2 is FQGNSA. The V gene lost 4 bases and the J gene lost 13 bases, with 13 bases spanning the gap. There are 11 residues in the CDR3.

CDR3 protein: CASSSRGAASGGNTIYF. CDR3 DNA: TGTGCCAGCAGTTCTAGAGGAGCGGCCAGCGGAGGAAACACCATATATTTT. This rearrangement joins TRBV28 to TRBJ1-3; D gene unclear. The germline gives CDR1 MDHEN, CDR2 SYDVKM. The CDR3 consists of 17 residues. The V gene lost 4 bases and the J gene lost 4 bases, with 20 bases spanning the gap.

This rearrangement joins TRBV12-5 to TRBJ2-2; 11 bases align to TRBD1. Losses at the gene ends were 6 bases for V and 3 bases for J; bases not matched to a gene: 3. Germline assignment: CDR1 LGHNT and CDR2 FRNRAP. CDR3 length: 15 residues. CDR3 sequence: CASGSGQGDTGELFF. As DNA, the CDR3 is TGTGCTAGTGGCTCGGGACAGGGGGACACCGGGGAGCTGTTTTTT.

The chain employs TRBV27 and TRBJ2-3, with D hard to call. The length of the CDR3 is 13 residues. Germline CDR1 reads MNHEY; CDR2 reads SMNVEV (reference sequence). The V end lost 6 bases, the J end lost 5 bases, and 12 bases lay between the germline ends. The CDR3 DNA reads as TGTGCCAGCAGCCCTTCCCGTTTAGATACGCAGTATTTT. It specifies CASSPSRLDTQYF.

V and J are TRBV5-1 and TRBJ2-3; 8 positions match TRBD2. V lost 0 bases, J lost 1 base, and 4 bases stayed unmatched. Germline assignment: CDR1 SGHRS and CDR2 YFSETQ. This CDR3 region has 16 residues. The CDR3 spells CASSLGPAGGTDTQYF. CDR3 DNA: TGCGCCAGCAGCTTGGGGCCAGCGGGGGGCACAGATACGCAGTATTTT. The whole variable domain, filled in from reference TRBV5-1 and TRBJ2-3, reads KAGVTQTPRYLIKTRGQQVTLSCSPISGHRSVSWYQQTPGQGLQFLFEYFSETQRNKGNFPGRFSGRQFSNSRSEMNVSTLELGDSALYLCASSLGPAGGTDTQYFGPGTRLTVL.

V gene TRBV28 combines with J gene TRBJ1-2, with 8 bases matching TRBD1. Per germline, CDR1 MDHEN and CDR2 SYDVKM. V lost 4 bases to trimming and J lost 8 bases; unmatched junction nucleotides: 9. There are 14 residues in the CDR3. The CDR3 region is CASSSTGQGLGYTF. The CDR3 nucleotides read TGTGCCAGCAGTTCCACCGGACAGGGCTTAGGCTACACCTTC.

The V gene is TRBV4-1, the J gene TRBJ2-3; D possibly corresponds to TRBD1 (5 bases). V was pared by 5 bases and J by 5 bases, with 20 bases between. CDR3 length: 16 residues. CDR1 MGHRA and CDR2 YSYEKL come from the germline V gene. This CDR3 is CASSVPARLGEDTQYF. The CDR3 bases are TGCGCCAGCAGCGTCCCGGCGAGGCTAGGGGAAGATACGCAGTATTTT.